A single sample gave rise to the 17 T cell receptor beta chains below, sequenced in a study of cytomegalovirus exposure and HLA in healthy donors (dated by TCRdb to about 2017). The protocol used for the library was the immunoSEQ multiplex PCR assay. TCRdb stores this immuneACCESS table with in-frame sequences only. Part of the clones is absent; in the studies checked, under half of the shortfall reflects unresolved V genes, and no reason is known for the rest. The sample data list hundreds of thousands of clones, and around 78% of these were observed just once. The biggest ten clones account for 4.5% to 6% of the sample. Sequencing was performed on PBMCs. The receptors were sampled from a woman aged 18 to 35 in good health and CMV-seronegative.

About this clone: Mismatch with germline at one junction end may stem from a read error. The rearrangement links TRBV28 to TRBJ2-1, with D unclear. The CDR3 extends over 15 amino acids. Germline V CDR1 and CDR2: MDHEN, SYDVKM. The chain's CDR3 is CATNSFSRAYTEQFF. The CDR3 DNA sequence: TGTGCCACCAACAGTTTCAGCAGAGCTTACACTGAGCAGTTCTTC.

This clone was counted once. The chain combines TRBV6-1 with TRBJ1-2, with D unclear. V gave up 8 bases and J gave up 4 bases, with 17 bases separating them. Germline lookup yields CDR1 MNHNS and CDR2 SASEGT. The length of the CDR3 is 14 residues. CDR3: CASAAPLSGYGYTF. CDR3 sequence (DNA): TGTGCCAGCGCGGCCCCCCTGAGCGGCTATGGCTACACCTTC.

This chain links TRBV28 with TRBJ2-1; D gene uncertain. V lost 2 bases and J lost 7, with 21 bases in between. The CDR3 loop spans 17 amino acids. Germline loops: CDR1 MDHEN, CDR2 SYDVKM. DNA for the CDR3: TGTGCCAGCAGTTTAACCGTTAGGGTTACCGTCTTGAATGAGCAGTTCTTC. Amino acid sequence: CASSLTVRVTVLNEQFF.

This clone was seen a handful of times. J is TRBJ1-2 and V is TRBV6-1; D is undetermined. Trimming shortened V by 1 base and J by 8 bases, and 14 bases separated the two germline ends. Germline CDR1 reads MNHNS; CDR2 reads SASEGT. This CDR3 has 14 residues. The CDR3 loop reads CASSEGGSLPGYTF. The CDR3 DNA sequence: TGTGCCAGCAGTGAAGGAGGCAGCTTACCCGGCTACACCTTC.

This chain uses TRBV7-8 with TRBJ1-5; possible D gene TRBD1, 6 bases. CDR1 SGHVS and CDR2 FQNEAQ come from the germline V gene. The CDR3 extends over 16 amino acids. Trimming cost V 0 bases and J 6 bases, with 15 bases left between them. For the CDR3, the DNA is TGTGCCAGCAGCTTAGCGTTTTCCGGGGGCAGTCAGCCCCAGCATTTT. This encodes CASSLAFSGGSQPQHF.

The V call is TRBV7-3, the J call TRBJ2-1, with D maybe TRBD2 (5 bases). Trimming cost V 0 bases and J 10 bases, with 7 bases left between them. Germline lookup yields CDR1 SGHTA and CDR2 FQGTGA. The CDR3 has 12 amino acids. CDR3 loop: CASSLTGGEQFF. The CDR3 DNA is TGTGCCAGCAGCTTAACTGGCGGGGAGCAGTTCTTC.

The DNA for the CDR3 is TGCGCCAGCAGCTTGGATCAGGGGGTCTACTATGGCTACACCTTC. Its protein is CASSLDQGVYYGYTF. V usage is TRBV5-1 and J usage is TRBJ1-2; TRBD1 agrees at 7 bases. The V gene's germline CDR1 is SGHRS and CDR2 YFSETQ. The CDR3 extends over 15 amino acids. V was clipped by 0 bases and J by 3 bases; unmatched bases: 5. The full variable domain, with the rest looked up from reference TRBV5-1 and TRBJ1-2, is KAGVTQTPRYLIKTRGQQVTLSCSPISGHRSVSWYQQTPGQGLQFLFEYFSETQRNKGNFPGRFSGRQFSNSRSEMNVSTLELGDSALYLCASSLDQGVYYGYTFGSGTRLTVV.

This clone was seen just once. This rearrangement joins TRBV9 to TRBJ2-7; a possible D gene is TRBD2 (5 bases). The CDR3 extends over 15 amino acids. Trimming took off 2 bases at V and 2 bases at J, with 14 bases between the two ends. Germline V gene data show CDR1 as SGDLS and CDR2 as YYNGEE. CDR3 bases: TGTGCCAGCAGCGTCGAGGGTTACCCAGCCTACGAGCAGTACTTC. Protein product: CASSVEGYPAYEQYF.

This clone showed up many times. Here the CDR3 DNA reads TGTGCCAGCAGCATGGACTACAATGAGCAGTTCTTC. Its translation is CASSMDYNEQFF. The chain has TRBV2 and TRBJ2-1, with D uncertain. The germline V gene has CDR1 SNHLY and CDR2 FYNNEI. This CDR3 is built from 12 residues. Trimming removed 6 bases from V and 3 bases from J, with 6 bases in between.

This clone was seen more than once but under ten times. The V call is TRBV7-9, the J call TRBJ1-2; possibly TRBD1 for D (6 bases). V was pared by 0 bases and J by 8 bases, with 13 bases between. CDR1 SEHNR and CDR2 FQNEAQ come from the germline V gene (reference sequence). The CDR3 runs 14 residues. For the CDR3, the DNA is TGTGCCAGCAGCTTAGCTCCCCTACAGGGAGGCTACACCTTC. Translating it yields CASSLAPLQGGYTF.

The chain employs TRBV30 and TRBJ1-1; 7 nucleotides line up with TRBD1. The CDR3 covers 16 residues. Losses at the gene ends were 4 bases for V and 5 bases for J; bases not matched to a gene: 16. CDR1 GTSNPN and CDR2 SVGIG come from the germline V gene (reference sequence). The CDR3 loop is CAWMETGSPLMTEAFF. DNA for the CDR3: TGTGCCTGGATGGAGACAGGGTCTCCCCTTATGACTGAAGCTTTCTTT.

The chain couples TRBV30 to TRBJ2-3; D is unclear. Germline V gene data show CDR1 as GTSNPN and CDR2 as SVGIG (reference sequence). The CDR3 is 13 amino acids. Trimming removed 1 base at V and 0 bases at J, with 5 bases between. CDR3 DNA sequence: TGTGCCTGGAGTGCGGGCAGCACAGATACGCAGTATTTT. Encoded protein: CAWSAGSTDTQYF. The whole variable domain, filled in from reference TRBV30 and TRBJ2-3, reads SQTIHQWPATLVQPVGSPLSLECTVEGTSNPNLYWYRQAAGRGLQLLFYSVGIGQISSEVPQNLSASRPQDRQFILSSKKLLLSDSGFYLCAWSAGSTDTQYFGPGTRLTVL.

This clone was observed a handful of times. The J gene is TRBJ1-5, the V gene TRBV19; D is undetermined. V shed 3 bases and J shed 11 bases, with 11 bases lying between them. CDR1 LNHDA and CDR2 SQIVND come from the germline V gene (reference sequence). CDR3 length: 12 amino acids. The CDR3 protein is CASSMGLSSQHF. In DNA form, the CDR3 reads TGTGCCAGTAGTATGGGCCTCTCGTCCCAGCATTTT.

The chain couples TRBV7-9 to TRBJ2-7; 9 nucleotides line up with TRBD1. This CDR3 is built from 15 residues. Germline V CDR1 and CDR2: SEHNR, FQNEAQ (reference sequence). The junction had 2 bases not matched to a gene; V was cut back by 2 bases and J by 0 bases. In DNA, the CDR3 is TGTGCCAGCAGCTTACCGGACAGGGGCTCCTACGAGCAGTACTTC. Protein sequence: CASSLPDRGSYEQYF.

This sequence joins TRBV10-3 and TRBJ1-1; 7 bases align to TRBD1. V trimming: 3 bases; J trimming: 3 bases; junction bases outside the gene matches: 10. Per the germline V gene, CDR1 is ENHRY and CDR2 is SYGVKD. The CDR3 length is 16 residues. CDR3 in DNA: TGTGCCATCAGTGATCCCTCAGGGGGAGTGTACACTGAAGCTTTCTTT. It translates to CAISDPSGGVYTEAFF.

The chain combines TRBV4-1 with TRBJ2-5; D is undetermined. The germline CDR1 and CDR2 sequences are MGHRA and YSYEKL. This CDR3 is built from 13 residues. Trimming removed 4 bases at V and 4 bases at J, with 10 bases between. The CDR3 region has the DNA TGCGCCAGCAGCCGCTTAGTCGGAGAGACCCAGTACTTC. Translating gives CASSRLVGETQYF.

The chain is built from TRBV2 and TRBJ2-7; a possible D gene is TRBD1 (5 bases). The CDR3 is made up of 14 amino acids. Between the trimmed V and J ends, which lost 4 bases and 5 bases, there was a span of 15 bases. CDR1 and CDR2 from the germline V gene are SNHLY and FYNNEI. CDR3 region: CASSVDSKSNEQYF. CDR3 in DNA: TGTGCCAGCAGTGTTGACAGTAAGTCCAACGAGCAGTACTTC. Full variable domain (remainder filled in from reference TRBV2 and TRBJ2-7): EPEVTQTPSHQVTQMGQEVILRCVPISNHLYFYWYRQILGQKVEFLVSFYNNEISEKSEIFDDQFSVERPDGSNFTLKIRSTKLEDSAMYFCASSVDSKSNEQYFGPGTRLTVT.